The 23 T cell receptor beta chains reported below all come from one sample, sequenced in a study of blood T cell repertoires in COVID-19. The table came from immunoSEQ multiplex PCR; TCRdb's copy has only in-frame clones and leaves some out. The sample consists of hundreds of thousands of clones, almost 90% of them appearing once. Material for sequencing was peripheral blood. The receptors were gathered from a woman in her 70s with COVID-19, enrolled during active disease.

This rearrangement joins TRBV7-9 to TRBJ2-7; D remains unclear. The V and J ends lost 3 bases and 2 bases respectively, with 11 bases between them. CDR1 is SEHNR, CDR2 FQNEAQ, per germline (reference sequence). CDR3 length equals 14 residues. This chain's CDR3 is CASSFSLLPYEQYF. DNA for the CDR3: TGTGCCAGCAGCTTTTCCCTCCTTCCCTACGAGCAGTACTTC.

V usage is TRBV3-1 (or the pseudogene TRBV3-2) and J usage is TRBJ2-5, with D hard to call. Trimming pared 4 bases from V and 4 bases from J, leaving 16 bases between. The germline V gene has CDR1 LGHDT and CDR2 YNNKEL (reference sequence). This CDR3 spans 15 amino acids. For the CDR3, the DNA is TGTGCCAGCAGCCTACCTGGGTTGGGCGCAGAGACCCAGTACTTC. Translating gives CASSLPGLGAETQYF.

CDR3 sequence reads: CASTSTVNTEAFF. Here the CDR3 DNA reads TGTGCCAGTACTTCGACAGTGAACACTGAAGCTTTCTTT. The genes are TRBV19 and TRBJ1-1; D is possibly TRBD1 (5 bases). The germline gives CDR1 LNHDA, CDR2 SQIVND (reference sequence). There are 13 residues in the CDR3. Trimming took 7 bases from V and 0 from J, leaving 9 bases between them.

This rearrangement joins TRBV19 to TRBJ2-2; D possibly corresponds to TRBD1 (6 bases). CDR1 and CDR2 from the germline V gene are LNHDA and SQIVND (reference sequence). The length of the CDR3 is 14 residues. With 4 bases removed from V and 4 bases from J, the gap between germline ends came to 10 bases. The CDR3 region is CASSTAGVTGELFF. CDR3 nucleotides: TGTGCCAGTAGTACCGCAGGGGTCACCGGGGAGCTGTTTTTT.

The chain has TRBV7-2 and TRBJ1-3, with 9 bases identical to TRBD1. The J segment lost 4 bases and the V segment lost 1 base, leaving 5 bases of the junction unmatched. The germline gives CDR1 SGHTA, CDR2 FQGNSA. The CDR3 is 16 amino acids. CDR3 sequence (DNA): TGTGCCAGCAGCTTAGGGACAGGGGTTGGGGGAAACACCATATATTTT. Its translation: CASSLGTGVGGNTIYF.

This chain joins TRBV30 and TRBJ2-7; 8 bases are a match to TRBD2. The CDR3 sequence is 14 residues long. The trim removed 0 bases at V and 5 bases at J, leaving 6 bases unmatched. CDR1 and CDR2 from the germline V gene are GTSNPN and SVGIG (reference sequence). CDR3 DNA sequence: TGTGCCTGGAGTGTAGGCGGGGGGCGAAACGAGCAGTACTTC. Protein product: CAWSVGGGRNEQYF.

This sequence joins TRBV7-9 and TRBJ1-1, with unresolved D. The germline V gene has CDR1 SEHNR and CDR2 FQNEAQ (reference sequence). CDR3 size: 14 residues. The V end lost 0 bases, the J end lost 0 bases, and 5 bases lay between the germline ends. The CDR3 is CASSLAEMNTEAFF. The CDR3 coding sequence is TGTGCCAGCAGCTTAGCGGAGATGAACACTGAAGCTTTCTTT.

This chain connects TRBV23-1 to TRBJ1-2; 8 bases agree with TRBD1. TRBV23-1 is designated an ORF whose function remains uncertain. CDR3 length: 13 amino acids. After removal of 8 bases from V and 4 bases from J, the junction contained 6 bases not matched to a gene. The CDR3 nucleotides read TGCGCCAGCCCAGGGACAGGAACCTATGGCTACACCTTC. It is translated as CASPGTGTYGYTF.

The chain recombines TRBV2 with TRBJ2-2, with a possible D match to TRBD2 (5 bases). This CDR3 region has 15 residues. CDR1 and CDR2 (germline): SNHLY, FYNNEI. Trimming took 1 base from V and 4 from J, leaving 10 bases between them. This CDR3 reads CASSEGRGTTGELFF. CDR3 in DNA: TGTGCCAGCAGTGAAGGCCGGGGTACCACCGGGGAGCTGTTTTTT.

The rearrangement uses TRBV2 and TRBJ2-5; TRBD2 is a possible D gene (6 bases). This CDR3 contains 13 residues. Germline CDR1 SNHLY, CDR2 FYNNEI. Trimming left V 7 bases short and J 6 bases short, with 15 bases between. The CDR3 nucleotides read TGTGCCAGCACCGCCGGGGGTCGAAAGACCCAGTACTTC. It translates to CASTAGGRKTQYF. Variable domain in full (rest from reference TRBV2 and TRBJ2-5): EPEVTQTPSHQVTQMGQEVILRCVPISNHLYFYWYRQILGQKVEFLVSFYNNEISEKSEIFDDQFSVERPDGSNFTLKIRSTKLEDSAMYFCASTAGGRKTQYFGPGTRLLVL.

Here the CDR3 reads CASSQDWAGTGFCSGNTIYF. Here the CDR3 DNA reads TGTGCCAGCAGCCAAGATTGGGCGGGTACGGGGTTCTGTTCTGGAAACACCATATATTTT. The chain carries TRBV3-1 (or the pseudogene TRBV3-2) and TRBJ1-3; the D is unclear. The CDR3 spans 20 residues. Germline CDR1 and CDR2: LGHDT and YNNKEL (reference sequence). Trimming stripped 0 bases from V and 1 base from J, with 22 bases between.

This rearrangement joins TRBV5-4 to TRBJ2-2; 11 bases map to TRBD2. After removal of 2 bases from V and 2 bases from J, the junction contained 2 bases not matched to a gene. The CDR3 totals 16 residues. Germline-derived CDR1 and CDR2 are SGHNT and YYREEE (reference sequence). DNA of the CDR3: TGTGCCAGCAGCTTACTAGCGGGGGCTAACACCGGGGAGCTGTTTTTT. Amino acids: CASSLLAGANTGELFF.

V is TRBV4-1 and J is TRBJ2-3; D is unresolved. With 2 bases removed from V and 3 bases from J, the gap between germline ends came to 9 bases. This CDR3 is 14 amino acids long. CDR1 and CDR2 from the germline V gene are MGHRA and YSYEKL. CDR3 sequence (DNA): TGCGCCAGCAGCCAACCGACCGGGACAGATACGCAGTATTTT. This sequence encodes CASSQPTGTDTQYF.

The rearrangement joins TRBV2 to TRBJ1-5, with D possibly matching TRBD1 (6 bases). Germline CDR1 is SNHLY and CDR2 is FYNNEI. The CDR3 runs 14 residues. V lost 7 bases and J 3 bases, leaving 13 bases between the germline ends. The chain's CDR3 is CASTKDSPNQPQHF. CDR3 nucleotide sequence: TGTGCCAGCACCAAGGACAGCCCCAATCAGCCCCAGCATTTT. Full variable domain (rest looked up from reference TRBV2 and TRBJ1-5): EPEVTQTPSHQVTQMGQEVILRCVPISNHLYFYWYRQILGQKVEFLVSFYNNEISEKSEIFDDQFSVERPDGSNFTLKIRSTKLEDSAMYFCASTKDSPNQPQHFGDGTRLSIL.

V gene TRBV24-1 combines with J gene TRBJ1-1; 10 bases agree with TRBD1. Germline V CDR1 and CDR2: KGHDR, SFDVKD. CDR3 length: 13 amino acids. V shed 10 bases and J 4 bases; nucleotides not matched to a gene: 5. CDR3 region: CATRDRGRTEAFF. CDR3 DNA sequence: TGTGCCACTCGGGACAGGGGTCGCACTGAAGCTTTCTTT.

As regards this clone: Germline and junction disagree at one end, which may indicate a read error. This chain links TRBV15 with TRBJ2-2; D is possibly TRBD2 (6 bases). The germline V gene encodes CDR1 LNHNV and CDR2 YYDKDF (reference sequence). The CDR3 runs 14 residues. CDR3 in amino acids: CATKLALNTGELFF. CDR3 nucleotide sequence: TGTGCGACCAAACTAGCTCTGAACACCGGGGAGCTGTTTTTT.

The chain couples TRBV2 to TRBJ1-1; the D is unclear. The CDR3 sequence is 11 residues long. Germline V gene data show CDR1 as SNHLY and CDR2 as FYNNEI. The V and J ends lost 11 bases and 4 bases respectively, with 11 bases between them. CDR3 sequence: CAGRRGTEAFF. The DNA of the CDR3 is TGTGCCGGCCGGAGAGGCACTGAAGCTTTCTTT.

This chain links TRBV7-3 with TRBJ2-2; the match to TRBD2 covers 11 bases. The junction had 4 bases not matched to a gene; V was cut back by 4 bases and J by 3 bases. The germline CDR1 and CDR2 sequences are SGHTA and FQGTGA. The CDR3 is made up of 16 amino acids. The CDR3 DNA is TGTGCCAGCAGCTCCCGGGGACTAGCGGACACCGGGGAGCTGTTTTTT. Translating gives CASSSRGLADTGELFF.

The chain links TRBV5-4 to TRBJ1-1; D is unclear. The CDR3 consists of 15 residues. Looked up from germline, CDR1 is SGHNT and CDR2 is YYREEE (reference sequence). Trimming took off 3 bases at V and 4 bases at J, with 16 bases between the two ends. The CDR3: CASSSGSGESTEAFF. The CDR3 nucleotides read TGTGCCAGCAGCTCGGGTAGCGGGGAGAGCACTGAAGCTTTCTTT. The complete variable domain, with remaining parts taken from reference TRBV5-4 and TRBJ1-1, reads ETGVTQSPTHLIKTRGQQVTLRCSSQSGHNTVSWYQQALGQGPQFIFQYYREEENGRGNFPPRFSGLQFPNYSSELNVNALELDDSALYLCASSSGSGESTEAFFGQGTRLTVV.

This clone was observed a single time. The gene calls are TRBV29-1 and TRBJ1-2, with 7 bases identical to TRBD1. With 7 bases clipped from V and 10 bases from J, the junction kept 9 bases outside the gene matches. The CDR3 has 11 residues. Germline loops: CDR1 SQVTM, CDR2 ANQGSEA. The CDR3 loop reads CSGTSGTDYTF. The CDR3 coding sequence is TGCAGCGGAACCTCCGGGACAGACTACACCTTC. The variable domain in full, with the rest retrieved from reference TRBV29-1 and TRBJ1-2, is SAVISQKPSRDICQRGTSLTIQCQVDSQVTMMFWYRQQPGQSLTLIATANQGSEATYESGFVIDKFPISRPNLTFSTLTVSNMSPEDSSIYLCSGTSGTDYTFGSGTRLTVV.

The J gene is TRBJ2-3, the V gene TRBV5-1, with D perhaps TRBD2 (6 bases). CDR3 length: 14 residues. Germline V CDR1 and CDR2: SGHRS, YFSETQ. V lost 2 bases, J lost 2 bases, and 9 bases lay in between. The chain's CDR3 is CASSFGTDTDTQYF. In DNA form, the CDR3 reads TGCGCCAGCAGCTTTGGGACTGACACAGATACGCAGTATTTT. Variable domain in full (rest from reference TRBV5-1 and TRBJ2-3): KAGVTQTPRYLIKTRGQQVTLSCSPISGHRSVSWYQQTPGQGLQFLFEYFSETQRNKGNFPGRFSGRQFSNSRSEMNVSTLELGDSALYLCASSFGTDTDTQYFGPGTRLTVL.

The V and J genes are TRBV7-8 and TRBJ1-1; D uncertain. Trimming removed 5 bases from V and 11 bases from J, with 21 bases in between. CDR1 and CDR2 from the germline V gene are SGHVS and FQNEAQ. The CDR3 has 14 amino acids. CDR3 in DNA: TGTGCCAGCAGCCCAACGGCAGAGAGACTGTTGGCTTTCTTT. Protein sequence: CASSPTAERLLAFF.

This chain connects TRBV5-6 to TRBJ1-4; 9 nucleotides agree with TRBD1. Looked up from germline, CDR1 is SGHDT and CDR2 is YYEEEE. V dropped 5 bases and J dropped 6; count of bases not matched to a gene: 5. The CDR3 covers 14 residues. CDR3 nucleotide sequence: TGTGCCAGCAGACGGACAGGGGATGATGAAAAACTGTTTTTT. Amino acid sequence: CASRRTGDDEKLFF.